Below, 18 T cell receptor beta chains from the same sample are listed, as sequenced in a study of T cell responses to AZD1222 COVID-19 vaccine. Clones were read by immunoSEQ multiplex PCR, and TCRdb kept only the in-frame ones, dropping some. The sample contains roughly 100,000 clones, around 89% of which appear only once. The sequences come from peripheral blood, collected on day 0 of AZD1222 vaccination. These receptors all come from an adult in good health.

The rearrangement joins TRBV10-3 to TRBJ2-5; no definite D call. The CDR3 is 16 amino acids. Germline-derived CDR1 and CDR2 are ENHRY and SYGVKD. The ends were cut back, 0 bases at V and 4 bases at J, with 15 bases in the middle. Here the CDR3 DNA reads TGTGCCATCAGTGAGTCGATTTCGGGCTCCCGAGAGACCCAGTACTTC. Protein: CAISESISGSRETQYF.

The chain joins TRBV5-6 to TRBJ1-1, with 8 bases fitting TRBD1. With V trimmed by 0 bases and J by 1 base, 5 bases remained unmatched. The germline V gene has CDR1 SGHDT and CDR2 YYEEEE. The CDR3 is 16 residues long. The CDR3 is CASSLGTGRENTEAFF. For the CDR3, the DNA is TGTGCCAGCAGCTTGGGGACAGGGCGGGAGAACACTGAAGCTTTCTTT.

Comment on this clone: The sample holds other DNA sequences that translate to the same CDR3. This sequence joins TRBV27 and TRBJ1-2; 7 bases match TRBD1. Trimming cost V 3 bases and J 5 bases; bases outside gene matches: 3. This CDR3 has 13 amino acids. CDR1 is MNHEY and CDR2 is SMNVEV in the germline V gene (reference sequence). The CDR3 bases are TGTGCCAGCAGTTTTAACAGGGGTTATGGCTACACCTTC. Its translation is CASSFNRGYGYTF.

The CDR3 here is CASSMIGQISETQYF. In DNA, the CDR3 is TGTGCCAGTAGTATGATCGGACAGATATCGGAGACCCAGTACTTC. This chain joins TRBV19 and TRBJ2-5; weak D call: TRBD1 (6 bases). Trimming took off 3 bases at V and 5 bases at J, with 16 bases between the two ends. The CDR3 consists of 15 residues. Germline CDR1 LNHDA, CDR2 SQIVND (reference sequence).

The chain combines TRBV23-1 with TRBJ2-2; D remains unclear. Being an ORF, TRBV23-1 has a function that is uncertain. V was pared by 6 bases and J by 6 bases, with 14 bases between. The CDR3 has 14 residues. DNA of the CDR3: TGCGCCAGCAGCCCCTGGGTTCTGTCCGGGGAGCTGTTTTTT. The encoded protein is CASSPWVLSGELFF.

V usage is TRBV11-3 and J usage is TRBJ1-4, with 10 bases identical to TRBD1. The CDR3 has 16 amino acids. J gave up 1 base and V 4 bases, and 3 bases lay outside the gene matches. The V gene's germline CDR1 is SGHNT and CDR2 YENEEA. The CDR3 protein is CASSYRDRGTNEKLFF. CDR3 DNA sequence: TGTGCCAGCAGCTATCGGGACAGGGGAACTAATGAAAAACTGTTTTTT.

The chain carries TRBV7-8 and TRBJ1-3, with a weak D call TRBD1 (6 bases). The CDR3 runs to 11 residues. V gave up 5 bases and J gave up 9 bases, with 8 bases separating them. Looked up from germline, CDR1 is SGHVS and CDR2 is FQNEAQ. This CDR3 is CASSTGTTIYF. As DNA, the CDR3 is TGTGCCAGCAGCACAGGGACCACCATATATTTT. Full variable domain (missing parts from reference TRBV7-8 and TRBJ1-3): GAGVSQSPRYKVAKRGQDVALRCDPISGHVSLFWYQQALGQGPEFLTYFQNEAQLDKSGLPSDRFFAERPEGSVSTLKIQRTQQEDSAVYLCASSTGTTIYFGEGSWLTVV.

This clone was seen just once. The gene calls are TRBV9 and TRBJ2-1; possibly TRBD2 for D (7 bases). Trimming stripped 2 bases from V and 5 bases from J, with 14 bases between. Germline V gene data show CDR1 as SGDLS and CDR2 as YYNGEE. CDR3 length: 15 residues. The CDR3 DNA sequence: TGTGCCAGCAGCGTTAGTGGGGGGGCGAACAATGAGCAGTTCTTC. This translates into CASSVSGGANNEQFF.

The chain employs TRBV20-1 and TRBJ2-5; D uncertain. The CDR3 sequence is 11 residues long. Trimming took 5 bases from V and 3 from J, leaving 7 bases between them. The germline CDR1 and CDR2 sequences are DFQATT and SNEGSKA (reference sequence). For the CDR3, the DNA is TGCAGTGCTGGTTCTGAAGAGACCCAGTACTTC. Its translation: CSAGSEETQYF.

The V gene is TRBV27, the J gene TRBJ2-7, with D possibly matching TRBD2 (6 bases). The V and J ends lost 4 bases and 2 bases respectively, with 12 bases between them. In germline, CDR1 is MNHEY, CDR2 SMNVEV (reference sequence). The CDR3 consists of 14 residues. The CDR3 DNA follows: TGTGCCAGCAGTTGGTCAGGGAGGACCTACGAGCAGTACTTC. This translates into CASSWSGRTYEQYF.

The chain combines TRBV9 with TRBJ1-5; 8 bases line up with TRBD1. Losses at the gene ends were 3 bases for V and 6 bases for J; bases not matched to a gene: 5. Germline V lookup: CDR1 SGDLS, CDR2 YYNGEE. The CDR3 consists of 14 residues. Here the CDR3 DNA reads TGTGCCAGCAGCGAACAGGGGGACAGTCAGCCCCAGCATTTT. It encodes CASSEQGDSQPQHF.

This chain uses TRBV27 with TRBJ2-3; TRBD1 matches at 11 bases. V dropped 0 bases and J dropped 7; count of bases not matched to a gene: 12. Germline CDR1 and CDR2: MNHEY and SMNVEV (reference sequence). The CDR3 length is 18 residues. In DNA, the CDR3 is TGTGCCAGCAGTTTATCCTCATCCCGGACAGGGGGCGCGAATACGCAGTATTTT. The encoded protein is CASSLSSSRTGGANTQYF.

This sequence joins TRBV30 and TRBJ2-5, with TRBD2 matching 8 bases. With 2 bases clipped from V and 1 base from J, the junction kept 12 bases outside the gene matches. This CDR3 contains 17 residues. Germline values: CDR1 GTSNPN, CDR2 SVGIG (reference sequence). This CDR3 is CAWSLGVSGDLQETQYF. CDR3 nucleotide sequence: TGTGCCTGGAGTCTGGGGGTTAGCGGGGACCTCCAAGAGACCCAGTACTTC.

This chain joins TRBV6-1 and TRBJ1-5; D is unresolved. Per germline, CDR1 MNHNS and CDR2 SASEGT. V lost 1 base to trimming and J lost 4 bases, with 8 bases between them. CDR3 size: 14 residues. Here the CDR3 reads CASSEVSNNQPQHF. The CDR3 DNA is TGTGCCAGCAGTGAAGTGTCAAATAATCAGCCCCAGCATTTT.

The chain employs TRBV11-2 and TRBJ2-7, with D possibly TRBD1 on 5 matching bases. V dropped 0 bases and J dropped 8 bases, with 11 bases sitting between them. This CDR3 has 13 residues. Germline loops: CDR1 SGHAT, CDR2 FQNNGV. CDR3 residues: CASSLEDRGKQYF. The CDR3 nucleotides read TGTGCCAGCAGCTTAGAAGATAGGGGCAAGCAGTACTTC.

A few counts support this clone. The gene calls are TRBV29-1 and TRBJ2-7; 12 positions match TRBD1. CDR1 is SQVTM and CDR2 is ANQGSEA in the germline V gene. Losses at the gene ends were 5 bases for V and 2 bases for J; bases not matched to a gene: 4. This CDR3 contains 14 residues. The CDR3 sequence: CSVWDRGPPYEQYF. CDR3 in DNA: TGCAGCGTTTGGGACAGGGGGCCCCCCTACGAGCAGTACTTC.

The chain recombines TRBV3-1 (or the pseudogene TRBV3-2) with TRBJ2-3; no clear D. Germline V lookup: CDR1 LGHDT, CDR2 YNNKEL (reference sequence). CDR3 length: 13 amino acids. Trimming stripped 3 bases from V and 4 bases from J, with 8 bases between. This CDR3 is CASSQFLPDTQYF. In DNA, the CDR3 is TGTGCCAGCAGCCAGTTTTTGCCAGATACGCAGTATTTT.

The chain recombines TRBV5-6 with TRBJ1-3; 8 nucleotides line up with TRBD1. J gave up 1 base and V 6 bases, and 12 bases lay outside the gene matches. This CDR3 comprises 17 residues. The V gene's germline CDR1 is SGHDT and CDR2 YYEEEE. The DNA for the CDR3 is TGTGCCAGCACCCATCTCGGACAGGGAAGATCTGGAAACACCATATATTTT. This gives the protein CASTHLGQGRSGNTIYF.